This T cell receptor beta chain appears in the sequencing data of a study of beta chain features in type 1 diabetes. The germline V gene has CDR1 MNHNS and CDR2 SASEGT. This CDR3 comprises 12 residues. V dropped 3 bases and J dropped 4 bases, with 4 bases sitting between them. Sequenced material consisted of expressed TCRB transcripts (all of the isolated RNA was reverse transcribed). Clones were sequenced by immunoSEQ multiplex PCR, and TCRdb holds only the in-frame ones, with some missing. The table has around 250,000 clones, approximately 13% seen once. In its sample, this clone was seen a few times. Its specificity is not known. Study-wide findings and caveats: Using cDNA template may skew counts toward highly expressing activated cells. In these data, an HLA type influence on TCRB rearrangement remained unresolved. Within each of all four CD4+ subsets, Type 1 diabetes patients had TCRB CDR3s that were moderately but significantly shorter.

Via CD45RO/CCR7/CD25/CD127/CD95/CD27, cells of the CD4+ naive, central memory, regulatory and stem cell-like memory subsets were sorted. The sequence was obtained from a man aged 25 to 40 with type 1 diabetes. This chain joins TRBV6-1 and TRBJ1-5; D is unresolved. Input material: naive CD4+ T cells from blood. This CDR3 reads CASSESNQPQHF. In DNA form, the CDR3 reads TGTGCCAGCAGTGAGTCTAATCAGCCCCAGCATTTT.